This TCR beta chain is drawn from a study of T cells in tuberculosis. Regarding the study as a whole: The TCR-beta difference was not significant; alpha differences partly reflected length.

The time point: new active TB diagnosis, blood taken before or within 7 days of starting treatment. Included patients were adults of at least 18, HIV-seronegative, South African. Tuberculosis was confirmed by positive sputum smear and/or M. tuberculosis culture. Each clinical donor contributed on average approximately 99,000 T cells from unsorted cryopreserved PBMC. The CDR3 has 13 residues. Germline CDR1 is SGHTA and CDR2 is FQGNSA. The germline V and J ends were trimmed by 4 bases and 11 bases, with 17 bases remaining between them. Sequencing used immunoSEQ multiplex PCR; TCRdb keeps in-frame clones, though not all of them. The sample comprises some 40,000 clones, approximately 93% of which are singletons, and almost 4.5% rests with the top ten. Details on this clone: Its antigen is not identified.

The chain employs TRBV7-2 and TRBJ1-1; D is perhaps TRBD1 (6 bases). The clonotype was recovered from an adult with tuberculosis. The starting material was PBMCs, obtained at tuberculosis diagnosis. The CDR3 nucleotides read TGTGCCAGCAGCTCAGGAGACAGGATGGGCGCTTTCTTT. Translating gives CASSSGDRMGAFF.